This T cell receptor (beta chain) comes out of a study of shared clonotypes between healthy human individuals. Study-level results: Large depth notwithstanding, sorted-subset sequencing proved incomplete by rarefaction.

TCRdb's table, derived via immunoSEQ multiplex PCR, lists solely in-frame clones and lacks some. Of roughly 1,800,000 clones in the sample, around 96% were seen once. CDR3 length: 13 amino acids. The V and J ends lost 4 bases and 5 bases, in that order; junction bases with no gene match: 4. The germline CDR1 and CDR2 sequences are MGHRA and YSYEKL. The table lists this clone with many counts. What it binds is not known. Positively selected for CCR7, the CD45RO-negative cells used as naive CD8 cells excluded terminally differentiated effector memory CD45RA+ cells. The receptor comes from a man aged 18-30 years in good health. Material: naive CD8+ T cells sorted from blood. The chain has TRBV4-1 and TRBJ2-7, with 8 bases aligning to TRBD1. The CDR3 DNA is TGCGCCAGCAGCCTCGGACAGGGCCACGAGCAGTACTTC. Protein: CASSLGQGHEQYF.